The clone carrying this T cell receptor beta chain was counted only a few times. The source of the sample is a study of pediatric ulcerative colitis. Samples were sequenced at Survey level, maximum 500,000 reads. Profiled with immunoSEQ multiplex PCR; TCRdb holds only in-frame clones, not every one. The data show 55,000 to 65,000 clones, with around four fifths seen just once and roughly 5.2% held by the top ten. Germline lookup yields CDR1 MNHNS and CDR2 SASEGT. Trimming took 0 bases from V and 8 from J, leaving 7 bases between them. The CDR3 runs 12 residues. The TCR originated in a boy between 10 and 17 years old with moderate ulcerative colitis. Material: blood. This chain uses TRBV6-1 with TRBJ1-1; D unresolved. CDR3 protein: CASSEAGFEAFF. The CDR3 DNA is TGTGCCAGCAGTGAAGCGGGTTTCGAAGCTTTCTTT.